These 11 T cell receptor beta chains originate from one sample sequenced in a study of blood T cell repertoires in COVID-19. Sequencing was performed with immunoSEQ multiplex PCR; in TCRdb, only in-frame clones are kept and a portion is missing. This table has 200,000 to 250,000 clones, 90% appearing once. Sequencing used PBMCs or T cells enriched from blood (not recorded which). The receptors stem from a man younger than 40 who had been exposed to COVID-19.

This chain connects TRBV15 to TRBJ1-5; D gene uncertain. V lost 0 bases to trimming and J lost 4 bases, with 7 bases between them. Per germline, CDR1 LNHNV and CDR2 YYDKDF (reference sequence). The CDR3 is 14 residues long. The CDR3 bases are TGTGCCACCAGCAGAGATGGAGGGAATCAGCCCCAGCATTTT. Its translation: CATSRDGGNQPQHF.

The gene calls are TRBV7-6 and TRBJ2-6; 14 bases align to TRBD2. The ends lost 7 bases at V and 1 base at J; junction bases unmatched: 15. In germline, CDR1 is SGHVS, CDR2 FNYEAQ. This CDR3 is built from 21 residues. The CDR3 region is CASTPLPGGLAGGSGANVLTF. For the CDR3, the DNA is TGTGCCAGCACCCCTCTCCCCGGCGGACTAGCGGGGGGTTCTGGGGCCAACGTCCTGACTTTC. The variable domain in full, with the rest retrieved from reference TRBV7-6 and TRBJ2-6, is GAGVSQSPRYKVTKRGQDVALRCDPISGHVSLYWYRQALGQGPEFLTYFNYEAQQDKSGLPNDRFSAERPEGSISTLTIQRTEQRDSAMYRCASTPLPGGLAGGSGANVLTFGAGSRLTVL.

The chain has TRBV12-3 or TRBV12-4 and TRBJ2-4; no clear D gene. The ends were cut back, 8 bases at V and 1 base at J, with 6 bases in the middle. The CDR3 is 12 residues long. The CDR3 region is CASRAAKNIQYF. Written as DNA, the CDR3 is TGTGCCAGCCGCGCGGCCAAAAACATTCAGTACTTC.

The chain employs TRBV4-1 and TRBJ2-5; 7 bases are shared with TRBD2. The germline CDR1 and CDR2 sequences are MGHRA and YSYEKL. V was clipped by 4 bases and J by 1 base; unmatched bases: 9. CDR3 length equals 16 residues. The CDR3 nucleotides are TGCGCCAGCAGCCTTTCAGCGGGGCCTATCCAAGAGACCCAGTACTTC. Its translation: CASSLSAGPIQETQYF.

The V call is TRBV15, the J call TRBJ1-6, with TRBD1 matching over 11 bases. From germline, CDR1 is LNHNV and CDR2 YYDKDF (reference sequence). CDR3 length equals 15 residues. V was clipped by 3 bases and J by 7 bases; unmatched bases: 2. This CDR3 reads CATSSRDRGNSPLHF. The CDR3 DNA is TGTGCCACCAGCAGCCGGGACAGGGGGAATTCACCCCTCCACTTT.

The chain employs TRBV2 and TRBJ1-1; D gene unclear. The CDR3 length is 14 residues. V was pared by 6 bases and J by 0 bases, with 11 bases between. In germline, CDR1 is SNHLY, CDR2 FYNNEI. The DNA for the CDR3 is TGTGCCAGCAGCCCGGGTGCGGTGAACACTGAAGCTTTCTTT. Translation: CASSPGAVNTEAFF.

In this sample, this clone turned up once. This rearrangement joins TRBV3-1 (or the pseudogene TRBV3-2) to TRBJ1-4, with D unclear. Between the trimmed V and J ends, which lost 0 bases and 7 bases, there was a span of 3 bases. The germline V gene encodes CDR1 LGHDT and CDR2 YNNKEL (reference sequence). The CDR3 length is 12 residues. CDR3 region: CASSQDLEKLFF. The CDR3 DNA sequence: TGTGCCAGCAGCCAAGATCTTGAAAAACTGTTTTTT.

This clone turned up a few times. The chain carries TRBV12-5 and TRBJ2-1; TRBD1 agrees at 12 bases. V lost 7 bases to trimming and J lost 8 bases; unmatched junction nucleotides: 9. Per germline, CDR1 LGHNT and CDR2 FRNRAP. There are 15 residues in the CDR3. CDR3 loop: CASEDRDRGRYEQFF. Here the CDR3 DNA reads TGTGCTAGTGAGGACCGGGACAGGGGGCGTTATGAGCAGTTCTTC.

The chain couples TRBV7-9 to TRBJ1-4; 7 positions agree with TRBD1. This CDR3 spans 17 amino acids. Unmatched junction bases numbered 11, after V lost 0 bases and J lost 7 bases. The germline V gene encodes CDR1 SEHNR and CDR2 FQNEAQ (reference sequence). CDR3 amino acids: CASSLAWDSYVAEKLFF. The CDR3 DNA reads TGTGCCAGCAGCTTAGCGTGGGACAGCTATGTTGCTGAAAAACTGTTTTTT.

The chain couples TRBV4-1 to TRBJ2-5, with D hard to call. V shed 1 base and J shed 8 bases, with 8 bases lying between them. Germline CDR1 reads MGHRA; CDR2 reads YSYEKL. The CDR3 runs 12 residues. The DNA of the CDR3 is TGCGCCAGCAGCCAAGTTGGAGATACCCAGTACTTC. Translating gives CASSQVGDTQYF.

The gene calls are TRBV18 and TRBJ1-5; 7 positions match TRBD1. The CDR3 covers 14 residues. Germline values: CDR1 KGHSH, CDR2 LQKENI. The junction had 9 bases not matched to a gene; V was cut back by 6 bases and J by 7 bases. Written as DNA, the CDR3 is TGTGCCAGCTCCCTCGGACAGGAGGGCCAGCCCCAGCATTTT. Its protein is CASSLGQEGQPQHF. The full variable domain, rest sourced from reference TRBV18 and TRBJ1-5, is NAGVMQNPRHLVRRRGQEARLRCSPMKGHSHVYWYRQLPEEGLKFMVYLQKENIIDESGMPKERFSAEFPKEGPSILRIQQVVRGDSAAYFCASSLGQEGQPQHFGDGTRLSIL.